Shown below are 3 T cell receptor beta chains from a single sample sequenced in a study of cytomegalovirus exposure and HLA in healthy donors. Vbeta (60) and Jbeta (13) primers were used in the PCR. TCRdb keeps only in-frame clones here, not all; method: immunoSEQ multiplex PCR. The sample carries under 200,000 clones, over 75% recorded once. The sample taken for sequencing was PBMCs. The source is a woman aged 45 to 65 in good health and CMV-seronegative.

In its sample, this clone was seen a few times. The genes are TRBV27 and TRBJ2-3; no reliable D call. V lost 7 bases, J lost 4 bases, and 9 bases lay in between. In germline, CDR1 is MNHEY, CDR2 SMNVEV (reference sequence). This CDR3 comprises 12 residues. CDR3 DNA sequence: TGTGCCAGCACCGGGTCCGCAGATACGCAGTATTTT. It translates to CASTGSADTQYF.

The chain joins TRBV19 to TRBJ2-7; D is perhaps TRBD2 (5 bases). Germline lookup yields CDR1 LNHDA and CDR2 SQIVND (reference sequence). This CDR3 has 15 amino acids. The germline V and J ends were trimmed by 3 bases and 0 bases, with 12 bases remaining between them. The CDR3 loop reads CASSIGLGSSYEQYF. The CDR3 DNA reads TGTGCCAGTAGTATCGGGCTAGGGAGCTCCTACGAGCAGTACTTC.

The rearrangement links TRBV7-2 to TRBJ1-5; TRBD1 is a possible D gene (6 bases). Looked up from germline, CDR1 is SGHTA and CDR2 is FQGNSA. This CDR3 has 16 amino acids. V lost 4 bases and J lost 2, with 15 bases in between. In nucleotides, the CDR3 is TGTGCCAGCAGCTCGGGTGGGGGCGGCCGCAATCAGCCCCAGCATTTT. Translated: CASSSGGGGRNQPQHF.